The sequence of this TCR beta chain was determined in a study of blood T cell repertoires in COVID-19 (dated by TCRdb to about 2020). Study-wide context: Samples from collaborators originated in the United States, Italy and Spain and spanned both the acute and convalescent phases of COVID-19. The dataset comprised deeply sampled blood TCRbeta repertoires from subjects exposed to, actively infected with, or recovered from COVID-19. HLA class I and class II types, where available, came from metadata supplied by the sample provider rather than from assay-based typing. The prospective study material was composed of cDNA or gDNA derived from T cells, B-cell-depleted T cells, or PBMCs. The sample metadata nearly always contained a de-identified subject ID, COVID-19 status, age in years and sex. Samples were obtained from the ongoing ImmuneRACE study (first 160 participants) and from some 1,200 subjects provided by 6 global collaborators. The repertoires were released in a freely available public database intended as a resource for research on the immune response to SARS-CoV-2.

What the research found in general, with its limitations: How much clinical and demographic metadata was included differed by source and by participant, and the metadata was provided uncurated.

TCRbeta CDR3 regions were amplified from genomic DNA by means of the immunoSEQ Assay, a bias-controlled multiplex PCR. In the paper's pipeline: The number of nucleated cells in each sample was estimated from the amplification of reference gene primers within the assay. Sequence reads were collapsed and filtered to measure the absolute abundance of every unique TCRbeta CDR3 rearrangement. For each sample, productive Simpson clonality was calculated as the square root of Simpson's diversity index over productive rearrangements. The table was pulled from immuneACCESS by TCRdb, which kept in-frame rearrangements only. Such tables lose some clones; where checked, under half of the loss comes from unresolved V genes, and the rest has no known cause. V and J calls and clone size are copied from that table; D and trimming were computed from the DNA. The sample yields about 140,000 clones; around nine tenths were counted once. The ten top clones hold about 1.7% of the sample.

With respect to this clone: Its antigen is still unknown. There are no base qualities to consult, and no much larger clone falls within one base.

Each collaborating institution followed its own protocols to collect whole blood in K2EDTA tubes. For TCRbeta analysis, collaborator samples were shipped as frozen whole blood, as isolated PBMCs, or as DNA extracted from either sample type. CDR1 and CDR2 are read off the germline V gene as SGDLS and YYNGEE. The V end gives up 3 bases and the J end 7 bases, leaving 3 bases in the junction not matched to a gene. From the cysteine through the phenylalanine, the CDR3 covers 13 amino acids. The sequence is cut down to CDR3 DNA, 39 bases in frame from base 1. The receptor's source is a woman aged 50 to 60 with acute or convalescent COVID-19. The chain joins TRBV9 to TRBJ1-2, with 10 bases aligning to TRBD1. Material for sequencing was peripheral blood. The nucleotide sequence is TGTGCCAGCAGCGCCCGGGACAGGGGTGGCTACACCTTC. This codes for CASSARDRGGYTF. Outside the CDR3, residues come from the reference TRBV9 and TRBJ1-2 proteins, so the full variable domain is: DSGVTQTPKHLITATGQRVTLRCSPRSGDLSVYWYQQSLDQGLQFLIQYYNGEERAKGNILERFSAQQFPDLHSELNLSSLELGDSALYFCASSARDRGGYTFGSGTRLTVV.